The present T cell receptor (beta chain) was sequenced within a study of kidney transplant recipient with SARS-CoV-2 infection. TCRdb called the reads again in MiXCR, with one record for every CDR3 protein. Of roughly 230,000 distinct CDR3 sequences listed, about 28% are singletons. The CDR3 runs to 13 residues. Per the germline V gene, CDR1 is DFQATT and CDR2 is SNEGSKA (reference sequence). Trimming removed 2 bases from V and 8 bases from J, with 13 bases in between. The receptor's source is a male patient aged 25 to 39 who had COVID-19 and was a kidney transplant recipient. Some T cells may be transferred from the graft donor. The source material was a blood sample, sampled at baseline and on day 111 from a kidney transplant recipient. The V call is TRBV20-1, the J call TRBJ2-4; TRBD2 might be the D (5 bases). The CDR3 region has the DNA TGCAGTGCTAGATTTGAGGGATATCACATTCAGTACTTC. Protein: CSARFEGYHIQYF.